These 2 T cell receptor beta chains share one sample of origin, sequenced in a study of T cells in localized non-small cell lung cancer. Profiled with immunoSEQ multiplex PCR; TCRdb holds only in-frame clones, not every one. The profile shows some 1,600 clones, 20% to 25% of them singletons. The starting material was lung tumor tissue, obtained before any cancer treatment. These receptors all come from a male donor at least 60 years old with stage I lung adenocarcinoma.

On this clone itself: The same CDR3 can be traced to other DNA sequences in this sample. The chain combines TRBV6-8 with TRBJ1-3; 7 nucleotides match TRBD1. Germline assignment: CDR1 MNHGY and CDR2 SAAAGT. The V gene end was trimmed by 6 bases and the J gene end by 0 bases; junction bases not matched to a gene: 8. This CDR3 is built from 16 residues. The DNA of the CDR3 is TGTGCCAGCAGCAGACAGGGTCTCAACTCTGGAAACACCATATATTTT. This gives the protein CASSRQGLNSGNTIYF.

By share, this clone ranks as large. CDR3 in amino acids: CASSVGVSSGNTIYF. CDR3 coding DNA: TGTGCCAGCAGCGTCGGGGTAAGCTCTGGAAACACCATATATTTT. The rearrangement links TRBV9 to TRBJ1-3; D ambiguous. Germline loops: CDR1 SGDLS, CDR2 YYNGEE. The CDR3 spans 15 residues. Trimming took 2 bases from V and 0 from J, leaving 9 bases between them.